These 32 T cell receptor beta chains were all obtained from the same sample, sequenced in a study of T cell repertoires in cytomegalovirus infection. Their cognate antigens are unknown. TCRdb re-called the reads with MiXCR, one entry per CDR3 protein. The table includes approximately 280,000 distinct CDR3 sequences, roughly a fifth detected once. The sample here was cultured PBMCs, taken from culture after CMV antigen stimulation. All receptors derive from a human donor in good health (CMV status not recorded). Some clones in this sample may be carry-over from other donors' samples.

The chain uses TRBV12-5 and TRBJ1-5; D gene ambiguous. Germline CDR1 LGHNT, CDR2 FRNRAP. V gave up 2 bases and J gave up 3 bases, with 2 bases separating them. The CDR3 sequence is 12 residues long. The CDR3 spells CASGLLNQPQHF. The CDR3 nucleotides read TGTGCTAGTGGTTTGCTCAATCAGCCCCAGCATTTT.

The V and J genes are TRBV2 and TRBJ2-1; TRBD2 agrees at 7 bases. This CDR3 has 14 residues. The V gene end was trimmed by 8 bases and the J gene end by 3 bases; junction bases not matched to a gene: 7. Germline V gene sequence: CDR1 SNHLY, CDR2 FYNNEI. For the CDR3, the DNA is TGTGCCAGCCGGAGACTAGCAGGCTACAATGAGCAGTTCTTC. Residues: CASRRLAGYNEQFF.

This clonotype was seen more than once but under ten times. The chain recombines TRBV6-2 or TRBV6-3 with TRBJ1-1; 7 bases match TRBD1. Germline CDR1 reads MNHEY; CDR2 reads SVGEGT. V shed 6 bases, J shed 1 base, and the junction held 11 bases outside the gene matches. The CDR3 covers 16 residues. The CDR3 spells CASRPRQGPANTEAFF. CDR3 DNA sequence: TGTGCCAGCAGACCCCGACAGGGCCCCGCGAACACTGAAGCTTTCTTT.

This clonotype came up many times. The CDR3 DNA reads as TGTGCCAGCAGTGGGACCACTGAAGCTTTCTTT. This sequence encodes CASSGTTEAFF. The chain joins TRBV12-3 or TRBV12-4 to TRBJ1-1; D may be TRBD1 (5 bases). V lost 5 bases, J lost 4 bases, and 5 bases lay in between. This CDR3 contains 11 residues.

The table lists this clonotype with a few counts. This rearrangement joins TRBV7-3 to TRBJ2-3; D remains unclear. V shed 4 bases and J shed 7 bases, with 12 bases lying between them. The CDR3 consists of 13 residues. Germline V gives CDR1 SGHTA, CDR2 FQGTGA. The CDR3 region has the DNA TGTGCCAGCAGCTCCCCCAAGGAGAATACGCAGTATTTT. This codes for CASSSPKENTQYF.

The chain joins TRBV2 to TRBJ1-1, with no clear D. CDR1 is SNHLY and CDR2 is FYNNEI in the germline V gene. V dropped 8 bases and J dropped 0 bases, with 13 bases sitting between them. The CDR3 consists of 14 residues. The CDR3 nucleotides read TGTGCCAGCCGAGGCAAGGGAGTGAACACTGAAGCTTTCTTT. Residues: CASRGKGVNTEAFF.

The rearrangement uses TRBV6-6 and TRBJ2-7, with 8 positions matching TRBD2. V shed 0 bases and J 1 base; nucleotides not matched to a gene: 5. The CDR3 extends over 16 amino acids. Germline V lookup: CDR1 MNHNY, CDR2 SVGAGI (reference sequence). The CDR3 here is CASSYSRGVTSYEQYF. The DNA of the CDR3 is TGTGCCAGCAGTTACTCGCGGGGGGTTACTTCCTACGAGCAGTACTTC.

This clonotype showed up many times. The CDR3 DNA sequence: TGTGCCAGCAGTTTCGACGCTAGCAATCAGCCCCAGCATTTT. This translates into CASSFDASNQPQHF. The chain is built from TRBV12-3 or TRBV12-4 and TRBJ1-5, with unresolved D. There are 14 residues in the CDR3. V was shortened by 3 bases and J by 0 bases, with 6 bases between the two germline ends.

V is TRBV29-1 and J is TRBJ2-1; D is uncertain. The CDR3 has 13 residues. The V end lost 6 bases, the J end lost 2 bases, and 11 bases lay between the germline ends. The germline V gene encodes CDR1 SQVTM and CDR2 ANQGSEA. The CDR3 coding sequence is TGCAGCGTAGAGTCGTCCACCTACAATGAGCAGTTCTTC. Amino acid sequence: CSVESSTYNEQFF.

The V gene is TRBV20-1, the J gene TRBJ1-2; 9 positions match TRBD1. This CDR3 comprises 14 residues. CDR1 is DFQATT and CDR2 is SNEGSKA in the germline V gene (reference sequence). Losses at the gene ends were 5 bases for V and 4 bases for J; bases not matched to a gene: 8. The CDR3 DNA reads TGCAGTGCTTTCGGGAGGGACAGGGCCTATGGCTACACCTTC. This sequence encodes CSAFGRDRAYGYTF.

The rearrangement links TRBV2 to TRBJ2-3; D tentatively fits TRBD1 or TRBD2 (5 bases each). The CDR3 runs to 10 residues. V lost 6 bases, J lost 10 bases, and 8 bases lay in between. From germline, CDR1 is SNHLY and CDR2 FYNNEI. The CDR3 nucleotides are TGTGCCAGCAGGGGGGACGCGCAGTATTTT. Its translation is CASRGDAQYF. The variable domain in full, with the rest retrieved from reference TRBV2 and TRBJ2-3, is EPEVTQTPSHQVTQMGQEVILRCVPISNHLYFYWYRQILGQKVEFLVSFYNNEISEKSEIFDDQFSVERPDGSNFTLKIRSTKLEDSAMYFCASRGDAQYFGPGTRLTVL.

This chain uses TRBV15 with TRBJ1-1; D is uncertain. In germline, CDR1 is LNHNV, CDR2 YYDKDF (reference sequence). The CDR3 extends over 17 amino acids. V lost 0 bases and J 5 bases, leaving 19 bases between the germline ends. DNA of the CDR3: TGTGCCACCAGCAGAGATCCCTCAACACTCTCGGGTACTGAAGCTTTCTTT. Translated: CATSRDPSTLSGTEAFF.

This clonotype occurred many times. The gene calls are TRBV12-3 or TRBV12-4 and TRBJ1-5; the D is unclear. V was pared by 3 bases and J by 5 bases, with 11 bases between. The CDR3 contains 14 residues. Written as DNA, the CDR3 is TGTGCCAGCAGTTTGGCTTTTAGGGATCAGCCCCAGCATTTT. It yields the protein CASSLAFRDQPQHF.

This clonotype was seen a handful of times. The chain uses TRBV27 and TRBJ2-3; tentatively, D is TRBD2 (5 bases). Germline-derived CDR1 and CDR2 are MNHEY and SMNVEV (reference sequence). This CDR3 comprises 13 residues. Deletions cut 11 bases from V and 4 bases from J, with 16 bases between. The DNA for the CDR3 is TGTGCCTCCCGGGCTAGCCGCGCAGATACGCAGTATTTT. Translation: CASRASRADTQYF.

This clonotype is a singleton in its sample. The rearrangement links TRBV15 to TRBJ2-1, with 10 bases fitting TRBD2. CDR1 is LNHNV, CDR2 YYDKDF, per germline (reference sequence). CDR3 length: 14 residues. V lost 3 bases, J lost 7 bases, and 3 bases stayed unmatched. CDR3 nucleotides: TGTGCCACCAGCAGCACGGGACTAGCGAATGAGCAGTTCTTC. Translation: CATSSTGLANEQFF.

The chain is built from TRBV4-3 and TRBJ2-1; 9 nucleotides match TRBD1. J lost 6 bases, V lost 0 bases, and 3 bases had no gene match. Per germline, CDR1 LGHNA and CDR2 YSLEER. The CDR3 spans 15 residues. The CDR3 region has the DNA TGCGCCAGCAGCCAAGAAGGGACAGGGCGCAATGAGCAGTTCTTC. Encoded protein: CASSQEGTGRNEQFF.

Worth noting for this clonotype: This clone may be a read error of a much larger clone one base away. This chain connects TRBV7-2 to TRBJ2-3; D is unclear. The J call may not be correct, given that the DNA end is closer to TRBJ1-5. The CDR3 extends over 12 amino acids. Germline values: CDR1 SGHTA, CDR2 FQGNSA. The CDR3 protein is CASSLMGSSQHF. The DNA for the CDR3 is TGTGCCAGCAGCTTAATGGGTTCGTCGCAGCATTTT.

The rearrangement uses TRBV18 and TRBJ2-7; TRBD1 matches at 12 bases. CDR1 and CDR2 (germline): KGHSH, LQKENI. The CDR3 runs to 15 residues. Trimming at V came to 3 bases and at J to 5 bases, leaving 5 bases not matched to a gene. CDR3 in amino acids: CASSPGTGGEHEQYV. The CDR3 DNA reads as TGTGCCAGCTCACCGGGGACAGGGGGCGAGCACGAGCAGTACGTC.

This chain uses TRBV5-4 with TRBJ1-4; D gene unclear. There are 15 residues in the CDR3. With 0 bases removed from V and 2 bases from J, the gap between germline ends came to 8 bases. Germline-derived CDR1 and CDR2 are SGHNT and YYREEE (reference sequence). The CDR3 is CASSLEAGTNEKLFF. CDR3 in DNA: TGTGCCAGCAGCTTGGAGGCTGGCACTAATGAAAAACTGTTTTTT.

The rearrangement joins TRBV11-1 to TRBJ2-7; maybe TRBD2 (6 bases). This CDR3 region has 14 residues. V lost 5 bases, J lost 0 bases, and 11 bases lay in between. Germline loops: CDR1 SGHAT, CDR2 FQDESV (reference sequence). CDR3 nucleotide sequence: TGTGCCAGCAGCCGGGACTTTAGCTCCTACGAGCAGTACTTC. Protein sequence: CASSRDFSSYEQYF.

The gene calls are TRBV12-3 or TRBV12-4 and TRBJ2-5; D is unresolved. V was cut by 8 bases and J by 5 bases, with 9 bases left in between. This CDR3 region has 11 residues. The CDR3 DNA is TGTGCCAGCGCCAAAGGGGAGACCCAGTACTTC. Its translation: CASAKGETQYF.

This clonotype occurred a few times. The chain has TRBV6-6 and TRBJ2-1; 11 bases map to TRBD2. CDR3 length: 17 residues. In germline, CDR1 is MNHNY, CDR2 SVGAGI (reference sequence). Trimming at V came to 6 bases and at J to 4 bases, leaving 11 bases not matched to a gene. The CDR3 is CASSRTSGSIGYNEQFF. DNA of the CDR3: TGTGCCAGCAGCCGTACTAGCGGGAGTATCGGGTACAATGAGCAGTTCTTC.

The chain combines TRBV7-2 with TRBJ2-3, with 11 bases identical to TRBD2. This CDR3 contains 18 residues. Germline V gene sequence: CDR1 SGHTA, CDR2 FQGNSA. V shed 0 bases, J shed 5 bases, and the junction held 10 bases outside the gene matches. The DNA for the CDR3 is TGTGCCAGCAGCTTAGCGCCCCTAGCGGGGGGCCGGAGAGATACGCAGTATTTT. Translated, it gives CASSLAPLAGGRRDTQYF. Together with reference TRBV7-2 and TRBJ2-3, the CDR3 gives the full variable domain: GAGVSQSPSNKVTEKGKDVELRCDPISGHTALYWYRQSLGQGLEFLIYFQGNSAPDKSGLPSDRFSAERTGGSVSTLTIQRTQQEDSAVYLCASSLAPLAGGRRDTQYFGPGTRLTVL.

The chain couples TRBV27 to TRBJ2-3; a possible D gene is TRBD1 (6 bases). The V end lost 4 bases, the J end lost 8 bases, and 13 bases lay between the germline ends. The CDR3 covers 13 residues. From germline, CDR1 is MNHEY and CDR2 SMNVEV (reference sequence). The CDR3 sequence is CASSSTGSGTQYF. CDR3 nucleotide sequence: TGTGCCAGCAGTTCCACAGGGTCCGGTACGCAGTATTTT.

The chain employs TRBV5-1 and TRBJ2-3; no firm D call. The CDR3 extends over 16 amino acids. V dropped 3 bases and J dropped 1 base, with 15 bases sitting between them. Germline V gene lookup returns CDR1 SGHRS and CDR2 YFSETQ. The chain's CDR3 is CASSSRWEWGTDTQYF. The CDR3 DNA follows: TGCGCCAGCAGCTCCCGGTGGGAATGGGGCACAGATACGCAGTATTTT.

This clonotype has only a few counts. This sequence joins TRBV7-2 and TRBJ1-6, with D perhaps matching TRBD1 (5 bases). V dropped 5 bases and J dropped 2 bases, with 16 bases sitting between them. The germline CDR1 and CDR2 sequences are SGHTA and FQGNSA. This CDR3 spans 17 amino acids. In nucleotides, the CDR3 is TGTGCCAGCAGCACAGTTAGGGGTTTAACCTATAATTCACCCCTCCACTTT. This sequence encodes CASSTVRGLTYNSPLHF.

The chain employs TRBV7-9 and TRBJ1-1; D is ambiguous. The CDR3 consists of 15 residues. In germline, CDR1 is SEHNR, CDR2 FQNEAQ (reference sequence). V dropped 2 bases and J dropped 5 bases, with 15 bases sitting between them. As DNA, the CDR3 is TGTGCCAGCAGCTTATATCTACACACCGGGACTGAAGCTTTCTTT. Protein sequence: CASSLYLHTGTEAFF.

The table lists this clonotype with many counts. The rearrangement uses TRBV7-2 and TRBJ2-2; D may correspond to TRBD1 or TRBD2 (6 bases each). The germline gives CDR1 SGHTA, CDR2 FQGNSA. The ends were cut back, 1 base at V and 0 bases at J, with 9 bases in the middle. This CDR3 is 16 amino acids long. CDR3 DNA sequence: TGTGCCAGCAGCTTAGAGGGGGGAGCGAACACCGGGGAGCTGTTTTTT. This codes for CASSLEGGANTGELFF.

This clonotype was seen only a few times. The chain has TRBV10-3 and TRBJ1-1; 8 nucleotides line up with TRBD1. CDR3 size: 16 residues. V was pared by 3 bases and J by 1 base, with 7 bases of the junction left unmatched. Germline assignment: CDR1 ENHRY and CDR2 SYGVKD. The CDR3 DNA reads TGTGCCATCAGTGAAGGGAGACAGGGGAAGAACACTGAAGCTTTCTTT. It encodes CAISEGRQGKNTEAFF.

This clonotype was recorded many times. The rearrangement links TRBV12-3 or TRBV12-4 to TRBJ1-5, with unresolved D. V gave up 5 bases and J gave up 7 bases, with 9 bases separating them. CDR3 length: 12 amino acids. The CDR3: CASSANGQPQHF. CDR3 nucleotides: TGTGCCAGCAGTGCTAACGGACAGCCCCAGCATTTT.

The gene calls are TRBV5-1 and TRBJ2-2, with D perhaps matching TRBD2 (6 bases). The CDR3 sequence is 16 residues long. Germline CDR1 is SGHRS and CDR2 is YFSETQ. The ends were cut back, 1 base at V and 4 bases at J, with 14 bases in the middle. The CDR3 reads CASSLLGLGGTGELFF. The CDR3 DNA is TGCGCCAGCAGCTTGTTGGGTCTGGGGGGCACCGGGGAGCTGTTTTTT.

This clonotype was seen a few times. The CDR3 loop reads CASSFPTANTEAFF. The CDR3 region has the DNA TGTGCCAGCAGCTTCCCGACGGCGAACACTGAAGCTTTCTTT. This chain connects TRBV7-9 to TRBJ1-1; D call uncertain. V lost 3 bases and J lost 1, with 9 bases in between. This CDR3 has 14 amino acids. Germline CDR1 is SEHNR and CDR2 is FQNEAQ (reference sequence). The full variable domain, its missing parts supplied by reference TRBV7-9 and TRBJ1-1, is DTGVSQNPRHKITKRGQNVTFRCDPISEHNRLYWYRQTLGQGPEFLTYFQNEAQLEKSRLLSDRFSAERPKGSFSTLEIQRTEQGDSAMYLCASSFPTANTEAFFGQGTRLTVV.